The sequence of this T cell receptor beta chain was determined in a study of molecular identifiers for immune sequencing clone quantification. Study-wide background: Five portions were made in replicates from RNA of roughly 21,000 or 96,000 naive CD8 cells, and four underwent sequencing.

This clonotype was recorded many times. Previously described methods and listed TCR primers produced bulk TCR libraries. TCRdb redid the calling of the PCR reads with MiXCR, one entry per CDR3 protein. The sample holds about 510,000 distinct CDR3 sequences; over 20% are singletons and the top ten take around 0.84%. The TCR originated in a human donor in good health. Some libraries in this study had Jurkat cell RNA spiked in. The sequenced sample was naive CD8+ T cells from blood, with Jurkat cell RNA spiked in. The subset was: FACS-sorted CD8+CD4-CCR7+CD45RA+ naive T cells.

CDR3 in DNA: TGCAGTGCTGTTTACAGGGGAAGAGTTATCGGCACTGAAGCTTTCTTT. This sequence encodes CSAVYRGRVIGTEAFF. The genes are TRBV20-1 and TRBJ1-1; 7 nucleotides agree with TRBD1. After removal of 5 bases from V and 4 bases from J, the junction contained 16 bases not matched to a gene. Germline-derived CDR1 and CDR2 are DFQATT and SNEGSKA (reference sequence). The CDR3 extends over 16 amino acids.